This T cell receptor (beta chain) was captured by sequencing in a study of shared clonotypes between healthy human individuals. Study-level points and caveats: Genetic and exposure-history diversity was limited by the small donor number.

This clone was seen many times. The antigen remains undetermined. TCRdb keeps only in-frame clones here, not all; method: immunoSEQ multiplex PCR. This sample has approximately 500,000 clones, with 79% found just once. CDR1 SQVTM and CDR2 ANQGSEA come from the germline V gene. CDR3 length equals 14 residues. V lost 3 bases, J lost 5 bases, and 17 bases lay in between. J is TRBJ2-7 and V is TRBV29-1; possibly TRBD1 for D (5 bases). The sequenced sample consisted of PBMCs. The sequence was obtained from a woman in her 40s in good health. Some clones in this sample may be carry-over from other donors' samples. The CDR3 here is CSVDRALSVDEQYF. The CDR3 DNA is TGCAGCGTTGACAGGGCTTTGAGCGTGGACGAGCAGTACTTC.